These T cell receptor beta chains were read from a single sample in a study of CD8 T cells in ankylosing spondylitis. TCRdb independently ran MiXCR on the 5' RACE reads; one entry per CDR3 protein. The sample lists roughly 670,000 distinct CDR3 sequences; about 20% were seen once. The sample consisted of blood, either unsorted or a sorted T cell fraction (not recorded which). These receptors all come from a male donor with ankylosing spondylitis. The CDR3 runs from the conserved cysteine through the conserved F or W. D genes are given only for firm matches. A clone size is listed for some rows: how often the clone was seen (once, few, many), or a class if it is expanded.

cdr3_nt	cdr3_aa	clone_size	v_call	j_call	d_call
TGTGCCAGCAGCTATCTAAGCGGTCGCCCGCACTACGAGCAGTACTTC	CASSYLSGRPHYEQYF	NA	TRBV7-2	TRBJ2-7	NA
TGCGCCAGCAGCTTGGGTGCTAGCGGGGGCCAGGGGGGGCAGTTCTTC	CASSLGASGGQGGQFF	few	TRBV5-1	TRBJ2-1	TRBD2
TGTGCCAGCAGCCAAGAATCCCGGTTTGGGGGGCAACGAAACTCACCCCTCCACTTT	CASSQESRFGGQRNSPLHF	few	TRBV14	TRBJ1-6	NA
TGTGCCAGCAGTGAACACAGGGGCTACAATGAGCAGTTCTTC	CASSEHRGYNEQFF	NA	TRBV2	TRBJ2-1	TRBD1
TGCGCCAGCAGCCAAGATCGGCAGGGTTCCTACGAGCAGTACTTC	CASSQDRQGSYEQYF	NA	TRBV4-3	TRBJ2-7	NA
TGTGCCAGCAGCTTTGAACAGGGAAATCATTCACCCCTCCACTTT	CASSFEQGNHSPLHF	few	TRBV7-2	TRBJ1-6	NA
TGTGCCATCAGTGTGGGGGATCGGAACACCGGGGAGCTGTTTTTT	CAISVGDRNTGELFF	NA	TRBV10-3	TRBJ2-2	NA
TGTGCCAGCAGCCAGCGGAGATTAGAGGGCACTGAAGCTTTCTTT	CASSQRRLEGTEAFF	NA	TRBV7-9	TRBJ1-1	NA
TGTGCCAGCAGCTCCCGACCCCCGACAGGGAATAGGAGATCTGGGGCCAACGTCCTGACTTTC	CASSSRPPTGNRRSGANVLTF	NA	TRBV11-3	TRBJ2-6	TRBD1
TGCAGCGTCATCCGACCGACCGTAGCCAAAAACATTCAGTACTTC	CSVIRPTVAKNIQYF	NA	TRBV29-1	TRBJ2-4	NA
TGTGCCAGTGGGGACTTCCAACCGTCGGAGGGCTACACCTTC	CASGDFQPSEGYTF	few	TRBV14	TRBJ1-2	NA
TGTGCCAGCAGTTACACAGGGGGGTCCTCACCCCTCCACTTT	CASSYTGGSSPLHF	few	TRBV6-5	TRBJ1-6	TRBD1